The 9 T cell receptor beta chains given below trace back to one sample, sequenced in a study of T cell responses to AZD1222 COVID-19 vaccine. Profiled with immunoSEQ multiplex PCR; TCRdb holds only in-frame clones, not every one. This sample carries 200,000 to 300,000 clones, more than 85% of them seen once, and the ten largest clones take around 0.58%. The sample was peripheral blood, taken on day 0 of AZD1222 vaccination. All receptors come from an adult in good health.

The rearrangement uses TRBV16 and TRBJ1-5; a possible D gene is TRBD1 (6 bases). The CDR3 is made up of 14 amino acids. V was clipped by 4 bases and J by 6 bases, with 13 bases between them. The V gene's germline CDR1 is KGHSY and CDR2 FQNENV. The CDR3 DNA reads as TGTGCCAGCAGCCTGGGGGCTTCGGGTCAGCCCCAGCATTTT. This codes for CASSLGASGQPQHF.

The gene calls are TRBV9 and TRBJ1-2, with D unclear. Germline assignment: CDR1 SGDLS and CDR2 YYNGEE. The CDR3 totals 15 residues. Trimming pared 0 bases from V and 6 bases from J, leaving 15 bases between. CDR3 sequence reads: CASSVVREGFDGYTF. In nucleotides, the CDR3 is TGTGCCAGCAGCGTAGTGAGGGAGGGATTCGATGGCTACACCTTC.

This clone was seen a single time. The rearrangement joins TRBV6-5 to TRBJ2-7, with 10 bases matching TRBD2. Germline trimming cut 6 bases from V and 0 bases from J; bases unmatched to any gene: 5. Germline V lookup: CDR1 MNHEY, CDR2 SVGAGI. There are 15 residues in the CDR3. Here the CDR3 reads CASRPASGSSYEQYF. The CDR3 DNA reads as TGTGCCAGCAGACCCGCTAGCGGGAGCTCCTACGAGCAGTACTTC.

The rearrangement uses TRBV4-2 and TRBJ1-5; 8 positions match TRBD1. The CDR3 loop spans 15 amino acids. CDR1 LGHNA and CDR2 YNFKEQ come from the germline V gene. Trimming removed 0 bases from V and 6 bases from J; junction bases left unmatched: 4. CDR3 nucleotide sequence: TGTGCCAGCAGCCAAGATGGAACAGGGGGTCAGCCCCAGCATTTT. It is translated as CASSQDGTGGQPQHF.

V and J are TRBV19 and TRBJ1-1, with no clear D. With 8 bases removed from V and 0 bases from J, the gap between germline ends came to 10 bases. The length of the CDR3 is 13 residues. Per germline, CDR1 LNHDA and CDR2 SQIVND (reference sequence). The CDR3 DNA sequence: TGTGCCAGTGGGGTTCAAATGAACACTGAAGCTTTCTTT. Its protein is CASGVQMNTEAFF.

The CDR3 DNA follows: TGCAGCGAAAGGACCCTAGTCGGCACTGAAGCTTTCTTT. Amino acid sequence: CSERTLVGTEAFF. The chain uses TRBV29-1 and TRBJ1-1; D gene uncertain. The germline CDR1 and CDR2 sequences are SQVTM and ANQGSEA. This CDR3 has 13 residues. V gave up 7 bases and J gave up 4 bases, with 16 bases separating them.

This clone appeared once. The chain links TRBV19 to TRBJ2-7, with 11 bases that match TRBD1. In germline, CDR1 is LNHDA, CDR2 SQIVND (reference sequence). Unmatched junction bases numbered 6, after V lost 6 bases and J lost 2 bases. The CDR3 is 15 residues long. CDR3 coding DNA: TGTGCCAGTAGCACATCGGGACAGGGGGCCTACGAGCAGTACTTC. This codes for CASSTSGQGAYEQYF.

The chain couples TRBV28 to TRBJ2-7; 10 bases are shared with TRBD2. From germline, CDR1 is MDHEN and CDR2 SYDVKM. The CDR3 loop spans 18 amino acids. The V gene end was trimmed by 6 bases and the J gene end by 2 bases; junction bases not matched to a gene: 16. CDR3 amino acids: CASSRIGIAGGPTYEQYF. The CDR3 nucleotides are TGTGCCAGCAGCCGCATAGGCATAGCGGGGGGTCCCACCTACGAGCAGTACTTC.

The chain combines TRBV7-8 with TRBJ2-1; a weak D match, TRBD1 (5 bases). This CDR3 spans 13 amino acids. Germline assignment: CDR1 SGHVS and CDR2 FQNEAQ. The V gene lost 1 base and the J gene lost 8 bases, with 9 bases spanning the gap. The CDR3 bases are TGTGCCAGCAGCTTAGATCTAGGGGATGAGCAGTTCTTC. This gives the protein CASSLDLGDEQFF.